This section outlines one T cell receptor (beta chain) sequence together with its context. The antigen remains unidentified. TCRdb's copy holds only in-frame clones and misses some; the assay was immunoSEQ multiplex PCR. The sample contains 300,000 to 350,000 clones, more than 70% of which appear only once. The sample's treatment: 15 to 20 received Ad26.COV2.S at low or high dose, single or two shots; about 5 received placebo; per-sample allocation not given. The samples date from day 63 after the first vaccine or placebo injection. Vaccine was an Ad26 vector expressing Wuhan-strain SARS-CoV-2 spike. The CDR3 runs 16 residues. V gave up 0 bases and J gave up 6 bases; unmatched junction bases: 6. The germline V gene encodes CDR1 MNHEY and CDR2 SVGAGI. The sample is drawn from a study of Ad26.COV2.S vaccination and SARS-CoV-2 variants. Overall study results and limits: An underestimation of total T cell responses may have resulted from the TCR breadth and depth analyses.

The starting material was peripheral blood, obtained in a trial of Ad26.COV2.S vaccine versus placebo. J is TRBJ2-1 and V is TRBV6-5; 9 nucleotides match TRBD1. The sequence was collected from a person aged 18-60 years who received the Ad26.COV2.S COVID-19 vaccine or a placebo. In nucleotides, the CDR3 is TGTGCCAGCAGTTACTCCGGGACAGGGAGTCGCAATGAGCAGTTCTTC. It yields the protein CASSYSGTGSRNEQFF.